A single sample gave rise to the 31 T cell receptor beta chains below, sequenced in a study of blood T cell repertoires in COVID-19. The protocol was immunoSEQ multiplex PCR, while the TCRdb copy is restricted to in-frame clones and leaves out a portion. Among about 120,000 clones listed, roughly 91% were seen once. The sample comprised peripheral blood. The origin of the receptors is a human donor with acute or convalescent COVID-19. The donor label of this sample is uncertain.

The V gene is TRBV6-5, the J gene TRBJ2-7; TRBD1 matches at 7 bases. Germline V CDR1 and CDR2: MNHEY, SVGAGI. With V trimmed by 2 bases and J by 1 base, 8 bases remained unmatched. The CDR3 length is 16 residues. CDR3 sequence reads: CASSYTQGTVSYEQYF. Written as DNA, the CDR3 is TGTGCCAGCAGTTACACTCAAGGGACAGTTTCCTACGAGCAGTACTTC.

The count of this clone is one. This chain connects TRBV18 to TRBJ2-5; D perhaps matches TRBD2 (6 bases). Germline V lookup: CDR1 KGHSH, CDR2 LQKENI. CDR3 length: 13 residues. With 2 bases removed from V and 5 bases from J, the gap between germline ends came to 9 bases. The CDR3 nucleotides are TGTGCCAGCTCACCAGGGAGCGGGGAGACCCAGTACTTC. Its translation: CASSPGSGETQYF.

The CDR3: CASSLGGVRYNSPLHF. The DNA for the CDR3 is TGTGCCAGCAGCTTAGGAGGAGTCCGATATAATTCACCCCTCCACTTT. The chain combines TRBV7-2 with TRBJ1-6, with no clear D. CDR1 and CDR2 from the germline V gene are SGHTA and FQGNSA. Trimming stripped 1 base from V and 4 bases from J, with 11 bases between. The CDR3 contains 16 residues.

J is TRBJ2-3 and V is TRBV6-1; the match to TRBD2 covers 10 bases. The ends lost 4 bases at V and 1 base at J; junction bases unmatched: 5. The V gene's germline CDR1 is MNHNS and CDR2 SASEGT. The CDR3 contains 16 residues. In DNA, the CDR3 is TGTGCCAGCAGTGGCCTAGCGGGAGTCGGCACAGATACGCAGTATTTT. Translated: CASSGLAGVGTDTQYF.

This clone has just one count. The J gene is TRBJ2-5, the V gene TRBV6-5; D is perhaps TRBD1 (8 bases). V was pared by 4 bases and J by 4 bases, with 19 bases between. Looked up from germline, CDR1 is MNHEY and CDR2 is SVGAGI. This CDR3 is 16 amino acids long. CDR3 residues: CASSSAYRGGRETQYF. CDR3 sequence (DNA): TGTGCCAGCAGTTCTGCGTACAGGGGGGGCCGAGAGACCCAGTACTTC.

V and J are TRBV9 and TRBJ2-1; 9 nucleotides agree with TRBD1. The CDR3 is 15 residues long. The V gene end was trimmed by 3 bases and the J gene end by 0 bases; junction bases not matched to a gene: 1. Germline V gives CDR1 SGDLS, CDR2 YYNGEE. The CDR3 sequence is CASSATGGSYNEQFF. CDR3 coding DNA: TGTGCCAGCAGCGCGACAGGGGGCTCCTACAATGAGCAGTTCTTC.

The chain is built from TRBV4-2 and TRBJ1-1, with D perhaps matching TRBD1 (6 bases). CDR1 is LGHNA and CDR2 is YNFKEQ in the germline V gene. This CDR3 region has 16 residues. V lost 1 base, J lost 0 bases, and 12 bases lay in between. CDR3 nucleotide sequence: TGTGCCAGCAGCCAAGGCCGGGACAATCTGAACACTGAAGCTTTCTTT. The encoded protein is CASSQGRDNLNTEAFF.

The rearrangement joins TRBV12-3 or TRBV12-4 to TRBJ1-1; 8 bases are shared with TRBD1. The CDR3 covers 13 residues. The V and J ends lost 6 bases and 5 bases, in that order; junction bases with no gene match: 5. The CDR3 DNA follows: TGTGCCAGCAGGGGACAGGCCGTAACTGAAGCTTTCTTT. Protein sequence: CASRGQAVTEAFF.

The sample holds one count of this clone. The genes are TRBV7-9 and TRBJ2-1; 13 positions agree with TRBD2. The CDR3 loop spans 15 amino acids. Germline V gene data show CDR1 as SEHNR and CDR2 as FQNEAQ (reference sequence). Trimming at V came to 6 bases and at J to 7 bases, leaving 6 bases not matched to a gene. CDR3 in DNA: TGTGCCAGCAGGCCCCCGGGACTAGCGGGGAATGAGCAGTTCTTC. Encoded protein: CASRPPGLAGNEQFF. Drawing the rest from reference TRBV7-9 and TRBJ2-1, the complete variable domain is DTGVSQNPRHKITKRGQNVTFRCDPISEHNRLYWYRQTLGQGPEFLTYFQNEAQLEKSRLLSDRFSAERPKGSFSTLEIQRTEQGDSAMYLCASRPPGLAGNEQFFGPGTRLTVL.

CDR3 region: CASSLPHGGATDTQYF. In DNA, the CDR3 is TGTGCCAGCAGCCTACCACACGGGGGGGCCACAGATACGCAGTATTTT. The rearrangement uses TRBV7-3 and TRBJ2-3; 8 bases map to TRBD2. Germline V lookup: CDR1 SGHTA, CDR2 FQGTGA. The ends lost 5 bases at V and 2 bases at J; junction bases unmatched: 9. The CDR3 runs to 16 residues. The whole variable domain, filled in from reference TRBV7-3 and TRBJ2-3, reads GAGVSQTPSNKVTEKGKYVELRCDPISGHTALYWYRQSLGQGPEFLIYFQGTGAADDSGLPNDRFFAVRPEGSVSTLKIQRTERGDSAVYLCASSLPHGGATDTQYFGPGTRLTVL.

This chain links TRBV6-5 with TRBJ1-6; D is uncertain. V dropped 3 bases and J dropped 5 bases, with 8 bases sitting between them. This CDR3 comprises 14 residues. Germline CDR1 MNHEY, CDR2 SVGAGI. CDR3 nucleotides: TGTGCCAGCAGTTATCAGTTTAATAATTCACCCCTCCACTTT. It is translated as CASSYQFNNSPLHF.

This chain uses TRBV5-1 with TRBJ2-1; 7 positions match TRBD2. Germline V gene sequence: CDR1 SGHRS, CDR2 YFSETQ. The CDR3 sequence is 15 residues long. With 1 base clipped from V and 7 bases from J, the junction kept 8 bases outside the gene matches. CDR3 region: CASSLSAGVGNEQFF. CDR3 bases: TGCGCCAGCAGCTTGTCGGCGGGAGTTGGGAATGAGCAGTTCTTC.

The chain is built from TRBV29-1 and TRBJ2-7, with TRBD1 identical over 7 bases. V shed 3 bases and J 6 bases; nucleotides not matched to a gene: 2. The CDR3 is 11 residues long. CDR1 is SQVTM and CDR2 is ANQGSEA in the germline V gene. The CDR3 DNA reads TGCAGCGTTGACAGGGGGAGCGAGCAGTACTTC. Amino acids: CSVDRGSEQYF.

The chain recombines TRBV18 with TRBJ2-1, with D perhaps matching TRBD2 (5 bases). Germline V CDR1 and CDR2: KGHSH, LQKENI. This CDR3 comprises 14 residues. V was trimmed by 0 bases and J by 6 bases, leaving 9 bases between them. CDR3 loop: CASSPPSSANEQFF. The DNA of the CDR3 is TGTGCCAGCTCACCACCGAGTAGCGCCAATGAGCAGTTCTTC.

The chain combines TRBV11-3 with TRBJ1-5; D may be TRBD1 (5 bases). Germline V gene sequence: CDR1 SGHNT, CDR2 YENEEA. The CDR3 consists of 18 residues. Trimming shortened V by 5 bases and J by 0 bases, and 20 bases separated the two germline ends. The CDR3 is CASSRPGLGPFSNQPQHF. The DNA for the CDR3 is TGTGCCAGCAGCCGTCCGGGACTCGGACCTTTTAGCAATCAGCCCCAGCATTTT.

This clone came up a few times. V usage is TRBV6-6 and J usage is TRBJ1-2; 7 positions agree with TRBD1. Per the germline V gene, CDR1 is MNHNY and CDR2 is SVGAGI (reference sequence). V lost 2 bases to trimming and J lost 4 bases; unmatched junction nucleotides: 7. The CDR3 spans 15 residues. The CDR3 nucleotides read TGTGCCAGCAGTTACGACCAGGGGGAGCGCTATGGCTACACCTTC. Residues: CASSYDQGERYGYTF.

This clone was detected once. The chain joins TRBV7-9 to TRBJ1-2, with 8 bases lining up with TRBD1. CDR3 size: 16 residues. Trimming cost V 5 bases and J 6 bases; bases outside gene matches: 14. Germline CDR1 SEHNR, CDR2 FQNEAQ (reference sequence). CDR3 sequence: CASSTDLAGGRHGYTF. The CDR3 nucleotides read TGTGCCAGCAGCACCGACCTCGCAGGGGGCCGGCATGGCTACACCTTC. The whole variable domain, remainder taken from reference TRBV7-9 and TRBJ1-2, is DTGVSQNPRHKITKRGQNVTFRCDPISEHNRLYWYRQTLGQGPEFLTYFQNEAQLEKSRLLSDRFSAERPKGSFSTLEIQRTEQGDSAMYLCASSTDLAGGRHGYTFGSGTRLTVV.

This clone was counted only a few times. The V call is TRBV18, the J call TRBJ1-1, with D hard to call. The length of the CDR3 is 12 residues. Germline CDR1 is KGHSH and CDR2 is LQKENI. The V and J ends lost 4 bases and 4 bases respectively, with 7 bases between them. CDR3 region: CASSRPGTEAFF. The DNA for the CDR3 is TGTGCCAGCTCACGCCCGGGCACTGAAGCTTTCTTT.

This clone turned up a few times. The rearrangement links TRBV7-2 to TRBJ2-4, with D possibly matching TRBD1 (5 bases). Germline CDR1 reads SGHTA; CDR2 reads FQGNSA. V gave up 1 base and J gave up 9 bases, with 10 bases separating them. CDR3 length: 13 amino acids. The CDR3 DNA reads TGTGCCAGCAGCTTAGATTCAGGGTCCATTCAGTACTTC. Its translation: CASSLDSGSIQYF.

This rearrangement joins TRBV28 to TRBJ2-3; D may be TRBD2 (7 bases). The V end was cut by 7 bases, the J end by 6 bases, with 17 bases between. The germline V gene has CDR1 MDHEN and CDR2 SYDVKM. The CDR3 extends over 14 amino acids. CDR3: CASIQGGGGDTQYF. The CDR3 DNA is TGTGCCAGCATCCAAGGGGGGGGCGGTGATACGCAGTATTTT. The full variable domain, its missing parts supplied by reference TRBV28 and TRBJ2-3, is DVKVTQSSRYLVKRTGEKVFLECVQDMDHENMFWYRQDPGLGLRLIYFSYDVKMKEKGDIPEGYSVSREKKERFSLILESASTNQTSMYLCASIQGGGGDTQYFGPGTRLTVL.

V and J are TRBV12-3 or TRBV12-4 and TRBJ1-2, with D perhaps matching TRBD1 (5 bases). Between the trimmed V and J ends, which lost 5 bases and 5 bases, there was a span of 12 bases. The CDR3 consists of 13 residues. CDR3 coding DNA: TGTGCCAGCAGTCCTAGGGGCTATTATGGCTACACCTTC. Its protein is CASSPRGYYGYTF.

This clone has a handful of counts. The chain has TRBV7-2 and TRBJ2-7; 11 bases line up with TRBD2. The CDR3 contains 16 residues. With 3 bases clipped from V and 5 bases from J, the junction kept 9 bases outside the gene matches. The V gene's germline CDR1 is SGHTA and CDR2 FQGNSA. The CDR3 nucleotides are TGTGCCAGCAGCTTCTACTCTAGCGGGGGGCCCCACGAGCAGTACTTC. Translation gives CASSFYSSGGPHEQYF.

J is TRBJ1-1 and V is TRBV2; D is undetermined. Germline lookup yields CDR1 SNHLY and CDR2 FYNNEI. V lost 6 bases, J lost 0 bases, and 14 bases lay in between. The CDR3 runs to 15 residues. The CDR3 DNA reads as TGTGCCAGCAGCGTCTCCCGCGGCATGAACACTGAAGCTTTCTTT. This translates into CASSVSRGMNTEAFF.

The genes are TRBV28 and TRBJ2-1; 10 bases match TRBD1. V trimming: 5 bases; J trimming: 4 bases; junction bases outside the gene matches: 5. Germline V gene data show CDR1 as MDHEN and CDR2 as SYDVKM. This CDR3 comprises 15 residues. DNA for the CDR3: TGTGCCAGCAGTCCGGGACAGGGGTGGTACAATGAGCAGTTCTTC. This codes for CASSPGQGWYNEQFF.

The rearrangement uses TRBV6-2 or TRBV6-3 and TRBJ2-1; tentative D call: TRBD2 (6 bases). The CDR3 length is 14 residues. CDR1 and CDR2 (germline): MNHEY, SVGEGT. V dropped 5 bases and J dropped 4 bases, with 12 bases sitting between them. CDR3 sequence: CASSPSGTYNEQFF. For the CDR3, the DNA is TGTGCCAGCAGTCCGTCCGGGACTTACAATGAGCAGTTCTTC.

The chain carries TRBV7-2 and TRBJ2-1, with TRBD2 matching over 11 bases. CDR3 length: 15 amino acids. Germline loops: CDR1 SGHTA, CDR2 FQGNSA. Losses at the gene ends were 2 bases for V and 5 bases for J; bases not matched to a gene: 2. The CDR3: CASSLSSGRNNEQFF. CDR3 nucleotide sequence: TGTGCCAGCAGCTTATCTAGCGGGAGGAACAATGAGCAGTTCTTC.

This clone has a single count. The rearrangement joins TRBV7-2 to TRBJ2-2, with TRBD1 matching 12 bases. Germline-derived CDR1 and CDR2 are SGHTA and FQGNSA. V gave up 1 base and J gave up 8 bases; unmatched junction bases: 8. CDR3 length equals 17 residues. This CDR3 reads CASSLGPGQGARGELFF. The CDR3 nucleotides are TGTGCCAGCAGCTTAGGCCCGGGACAGGGGGCGAGAGGGGAGCTGTTTTTT.

The chain is built from TRBV12-3 or TRBV12-4 and TRBJ2-3; D is unresolved. CDR3 length: 12 residues. With 7 bases removed from V and 4 bases from J, the gap between germline ends came to 9 bases. The CDR3 is CASTGSADTQYF. CDR3 nucleotide sequence: TGTGCCAGCACCGGGTCGGCAGATACGCAGTATTTT.

This chain joins TRBV6-2 or TRBV6-3 and TRBJ1-1; no clear D. The CDR3 contains 13 residues. Germline CDR1 and CDR2: MNHEY and SVGEGT. The V gene lost 0 bases and the J gene lost 10 bases, with 12 bases spanning the gap. CDR3 bases: TGTGCCAGCAGTTACTCTGGAGATGTTCGAGCTTTCTTT. It specifies CASSYSGDVRAFF.

V is TRBV2 and J is TRBJ2-5; perhaps TRBD2 as D (6 bases). CDR1 is SNHLY, CDR2 FYNNEI, per germline. The CDR3 covers 15 residues. V dropped 5 bases and J dropped 5 bases, with 18 bases sitting between them. The CDR3 DNA sequence: TGTGCCAGCAGTCGGAATAGCGGCAGTTTGGAGACCCAGTACTTC. This sequence encodes CASSRNSGSLETQYF.

The chain is built from TRBV3-1 (or the pseudogene TRBV3-2) and TRBJ1-2; 9 bases match TRBD1. This CDR3 is built from 15 residues. Germline CDR1 LGHDT, CDR2 YNNKEL (reference sequence). The V segment lost 5 bases and the J segment 8 bases; nucleotides outside the gene matches: 12. The CDR3 region is CASSGTTGGAGGYTF. The CDR3 DNA sequence: TGTGCCAGCAGCGGCACAACAGGGGGCGCAGGGGGCTACACCTTC.